These T cell receptor beta chains were read from a single sample in a study of blood T cell repertoires in COVID-19. TCRdb's copy holds only in-frame clones and misses some; the assay was immunoSEQ multiplex PCR. Of 120,000 or so clones in the sample, roughly 79% were seen once. Specimen: peripheral blood. The receptors originated from a man between 65 and 85 years old with acute or convalescent COVID-19. Both conserved end residues are part of each CDR3. Fields, in order: D gene, clone size, J gene, V gene, CDR3 protein. A D gene is named only where the DNA matches it firmly. Size tells how often a clone was seen (once, few, many) or the class of an expanded clone, and some rows leave it out.

>TRBD2|.|TRBJ2-5|TRBV5-1
CASSRGGRHQETQYF
>.|.|TRBJ2-5|TRBV29-1
CSVARGTQETQYF
>.|few|TRBJ1-2|TRBV5-4
CASSLGGGATNYGYTF
>.|few|TRBJ1-1|TRBV4-3
CASSQGWTAGRGTEAFF
>TRBD2|.|TRBJ2-3|TRBV20-1
CSASRTSGTDTQYF
>.|.|TRBJ2-6|TRBV6-2/TRBV6-3
CASSSGGAGANVLTF
>.|.|TRBJ2-1|TRBV15
CATSKLDRNNEQFF
>TRBD1|.|TRBJ1-2|TRBV30
CACARDRPYGYTF
>TRBD2|.|TRBJ2-3|TRBV7-2
CASSQTSGGAVDTQYF
>TRBD1|.|TRBJ1-6|TRBV5-1
CASRGQGTSPLHF
>.|.|TRBJ1-2|TRBV30
CAWSVGPGGYTF
>TRBD2|.|TRBJ2-2|TRBV19
CASSGLAGTPNTGELFF
>TRBD1|.|TRBJ1-1|TRBV27
CASSLRTRTGGRYTEAFF
>.|.|TRBJ1-1|TRBV5-1
CASTGQSGAFF
>TRBD1|.|TRBJ2-2|TRBV11-3
CASSPGTGGTGELFF
>TRBD1|.|TRBJ2-1|TRBV19
CASSNWTGWNEQFF
>.|.|TRBJ1-1|TRBV6-1
CASSEDISGVWNTEAFF
>TRBD1|.|TRBJ2-3|TRBV7-9
CASSPGQGERTDTQYF
>.|.|TRBJ1-2|TRBV9
CASSVGVSRLNYGYTF
>.|once|TRBJ1-1|TRBV19
CASSIESGLGEAFF
>.|.|TRBJ1-1|TRBV6-6
CASSNDRFNTEAFF
>TRBD1|.|TRBJ2-7|TRBV10-3
CAISDSGQGYEQYF
>.|.|TRBJ2-3|TRBV20-1
CSASVGLSTDTQYF
>.|.|TRBJ1-3|TRBV29-1
CSVGQGSGNTIYF
>TRBD2|.|TRBJ2-1|TRBV7-7
CASSQTSGGSNEQFF
>TRBD2|few|TRBJ2-3|TRBV4-3
CASSHRGGDTDTQYF
>TRBD2|once|TRBJ2-1|TRBV6-2/TRBV6-3
CASSRGTSGGAGHEQFF
>TRBD1|.|TRBJ1-3|TRBV24-1
CATSDRTGGNTIYF
>TRBD1|.|TRBJ1-1|TRBV6-5
CASSRQGASNTEAFF
>.|.|TRBJ1-2|TRBV15
CATSRDLTENYGYTF
>.|.|TRBJ1-1|TRBV2
CASIDSTANTEAFF
>TRBD1|.|TRBJ2-1|TRBV6-5
CASSWGQGNEQFF
>.|.|TRBJ2-2|TRBV5-1
CASSWDLGSGELFF
>TRBD1|.|TRBJ1-1|TRBV7-2
CASSSPGQGTEAFF
>TRBD1|.|TRBJ1-2|TRBV4-2
CASSQEGQGENYGYTF
>.|.|TRBJ1-1|TRBV2
CASGGGPNTEAFF
>.|.|TRBJ1-6|TRBV27
CASSPGRGLYSPLHF
>.|.|TRBJ2-7|TRBV6-5
CATTGSYEQYF
>.|.|TRBJ1-1|TRBV24-1
CATSDLRYTEAFF
>.|once|TRBJ1-4|TRBV3-1/TRBV3-2
CASSLGGVGEKLFF
>TRBD2|.|TRBJ2-5|TRBV6-5
CASRRTSGRRETQYF